The next 31 T cell receptor beta chains were all read from a single sample in a study of cytotoxic CD8 clonotypes in ibrutinib-treated CLL. Assay: immunoSEQ multiplex PCR; the TCRdb copy retains only in-frame clones and omits some. The table lists 130,000 or so clones, roughly 83% of them singletons. The material was PBMCs, obtained after 12 months of ibrutinib treatment. These receptors were taken from a human donor with chronic lymphocytic leukemia.

V and J are TRBV7-7 and TRBJ2-7; 9 bases agree with TRBD1. With V trimmed by 5 bases and J by 3 bases, 2 bases remained unmatched. Germline-derived CDR1 and CDR2 are SSHAT and FNYEAQ (reference sequence). The CDR3 contains 13 residues. Here the CDR3 DNA reads TGTGCCAGCAGCCCGGACAGGGGCTACGAGCAGTACTTC. Translated, it gives CASSPDRGYEQYF.

The gene calls are TRBV2 and TRBJ2-5; no reliable D call. Germline assignment: CDR1 SNHLY and CDR2 FYNNEI. The CDR3 totals 11 residues. Between the trimmed V and J ends, which lost 11 bases and 5 bases, there was a span of 12 bases. This CDR3 is CAVEGWETQYF. CDR3 coding DNA: TGTGCCGTGGAAGGTTGGGAGACCCAGTACTTC. Full variable domain (rest looked up from reference TRBV2 and TRBJ2-5): EPEVTQTPSHQVTQMGQEVILRCVPISNHLYFYWYRQILGQKVEFLVSFYNNEISEKSEIFDDQFSVERPDGSNFTLKIRSTKLEDSAMYFCAVEGWETQYFGPGTRLLVL.

The chain carries TRBV9 and TRBJ2-3, with D perhaps matching TRBD2 (5 bases). The CDR3 has 15 amino acids. V was pared by 3 bases and J by 2 bases, with 13 bases between. Germline CDR1 is SGDLS and CDR2 is YYNGEE. CDR3 region: CASSETSLATDTQYF. CDR3 nucleotide sequence: TGTGCCAGCAGCGAAACTAGTTTAGCCACAGATACGCAGTATTTT.

This clone came up once. The genes are TRBV30 and TRBJ2-1; possible D gene TRBD2, 6 bases. The germline V gene encodes CDR1 GTSNPN and CDR2 SVGIG (reference sequence). V lost 5 bases to trimming and J lost 3 bases, with 17 bases between them. This CDR3 is built from 15 residues. The CDR3 here is CAWDPRRVLYNEQFF. The CDR3 nucleotides are TGTGCCTGGGATCCCCGGAGGGTGCTCTACAATGAGCAGTTCTTC.

The chain combines TRBV4-3 with TRBJ1-1, with D possibly matching TRBD1 (5 bases). V lost 0 bases to trimming and J lost 5 bases, with 10 bases between them. The CDR3 sequence is 14 residues long. CDR1 LGHNA and CDR2 YSLEER come from the germline V gene. The CDR3 loop is CASSQERGSTEAFF. Written as DNA, the CDR3 is TGCGCCAGCAGCCAAGAAAGGGGTTCGACTGAAGCTTTCTTT.

This clone was recorded once. The chain links TRBV28 to TRBJ1-2, with 8 bases matching TRBD1. Germline trimming cut 4 bases from V and 5 bases from J; bases unmatched to any gene: 3. Germline values: CDR1 MDHEN, CDR2 SYDVKM. CDR3 length: 13 amino acids. Here the CDR3 reads CASSSGGAYGYTF. CDR3 sequence (DNA): TGTGCCAGCAGTTCAGGGGGCGCGTATGGCTACACCTTC.

The J gene is TRBJ2-7, the V gene TRBV5-8, with no clear D. CDR3 length: 13 residues. CDR1 is SGHTS, CDR2 YDEGEE, per germline. V lost 6 bases, J lost 1 base, and 11 bases lay in between. CDR3 residues: CASTLSGSYEQYF. Written as DNA, the CDR3 is TGTGCCAGCACCCTTAGTGGGTCCTACGAGCAGTACTTC.

This rearrangement joins TRBV28 to TRBJ2-5; TRBD1 aligns across 10 bases. From germline, CDR1 is MDHEN and CDR2 SYDVKM. CDR3 length: 15 amino acids. Trimming removed 9 bases from V and 5 bases from J; junction bases left unmatched: 12. Here the CDR3 DNA reads TGTGCCAGTCATCTGCCGGGACAGGGGATGGAGACCCAGTACTTC. This encodes CASHLPGQGMETQYF.

The chain is built from TRBV11-3 and TRBJ2-7, with 9 nucleotides matching TRBD2. V lost 5 bases to trimming and J lost 5 bases; unmatched junction nucleotides: 7. CDR3 size: 14 residues. The germline gives CDR1 SGHNT, CDR2 YENEEA. CDR3: CASSPGLAMDEQYF. CDR3 sequence (DNA): TGTGCCAGCAGCCCGGGACTAGCTATGGACGAGCAGTACTTC.

The table lists this clone with a few counts. The J gene is TRBJ1-1, the V gene TRBV19; D possibly corresponds to TRBD1 (6 bases). Germline CDR1 is LNHDA and CDR2 is SQIVND (reference sequence). V was cut by 5 bases and J by 1 base, with 11 bases left in between. The CDR3 totals 14 residues. CDR3 sequence reads: CASSWGQSNTEAFF. CDR3 bases: TGTGCCAGTAGTTGGGGGCAATCGAACACTGAAGCTTTCTTT. Looking up the rest from reference TRBV19 and TRBJ1-1 gives the full variable domain: DGGITQSPKYLFRKEGQNVTLSCEQNLNHDAMYWYRQDPGQGLRLIYYSQIVNDFQKGDIAEGYSVSREKKESFPLTVTSAQKNPTAFYLCASSWGQSNTEAFFGQGTRLTVV.

The chain has TRBV27 and TRBJ1-5, with 10 bases that match TRBD1. V lost 5 bases and J lost 1; bases outside the gene matches: 5. Germline loops: CDR1 MNHEY, CDR2 SMNVEV (reference sequence). This CDR3 is 16 amino acids long. The chain's CDR3 is CASSKRQGASNQPQHF. The CDR3 nucleotides are TGTGCCAGCAGTAAACGACAGGGGGCGAGCAATCAGCCCCAGCATTTT.

This clone was picked up one time. The rearrangement links TRBV30 to TRBJ2-5, with 11 positions matching TRBD1. V was clipped by 6 bases and J by 5 bases; unmatched bases: 8. The CDR3 has 14 amino acids. Per the germline V gene, CDR1 is GTSNPN and CDR2 is SVGIG (reference sequence). The CDR3 nucleotides are TGTGCCTGCCCCGGGACAGGGGGTGGTGAGACCCAGTACTTC. This translates into CACPGTGGGETQYF.

This chain joins TRBV6-5 and TRBJ1-4, with D uncertain. V was clipped by 0 bases and J by 3 bases, with 2 bases between them. Per the germline V gene, CDR1 is MNHEY and CDR2 is SVGAGI. This CDR3 comprises 13 residues. CDR3 nucleotides: TGTGCCAGCAGTTACTCGTCTAATGAAAAACTGTTTTTT. It is translated as CASSYSSNEKLFF.

The genes are TRBV2 and TRBJ2-1; 8 bases fit TRBD2. The CDR3 length is 14 residues. Germline trimming cut 6 bases from V and 4 bases from J; bases unmatched to any gene: 5. Germline V gives CDR1 SNHLY, CDR2 FYNNEI. CDR3 region: CASRGTRSYNEQFF. DNA for the CDR3: TGTGCCAGCAGGGGGACTAGATCTTACAATGAGCAGTTCTTC.

The chain employs TRBV7-9 and TRBJ2-3; 8 bases line up with TRBD1. This CDR3 spans 13 amino acids. Germline loops: CDR1 SEHNR, CDR2 FQNEAQ (reference sequence). Unmatched junction bases numbered 5, after V lost 10 bases and J lost 2 bases. CDR3 region: CATLGQDTDTQYF. CDR3 DNA: TGTGCCACCTTGGGACAGGACACAGATACGCAGTATTTT.

The V call is TRBV20-1, the J call TRBJ2-3, with unresolved D. With 4 bases removed from V and 6 bases from J, the gap between germline ends came to 5 bases. The CDR3 runs 10 residues. CDR1 and CDR2 from the germline V gene are DFQATT and SNEGSKA (reference sequence). DNA for the CDR3: TGCAGTGCTAATTATGATACGCAGTATTTT. It translates to CSANYDTQYF.

V is TRBV10-1 and J is TRBJ2-7, with 7 bases lining up with TRBD2. CDR3 length: 13 residues. Germline CDR1 and CDR2: WNHNN and SYGVQD (reference sequence). The V gene end was trimmed by 6 bases and the J gene end by 4 bases; junction bases not matched to a gene: 6. The CDR3 is CASSHGGIYEQYF. The CDR3 DNA reads TGCGCCAGCAGCCACGGGGGGATATACGAGCAGTACTTC.

The V call is TRBV29-1, the J call TRBJ1-5; maybe TRBD1 (6 bases). Germline CDR1 reads SQVTM; CDR2 reads ANQGSEA. V lost 1 base, J lost 4 bases, and 8 bases lay in between. CDR3 length: 13 amino acids. CDR3 loop: CSVEGTANQPQHF. The CDR3 nucleotides are TGCAGCGTTGAAGGGACAGCTAATCAGCCCCAGCATTTT.

The chain joins TRBV11-2 to TRBJ1-5; D is uncertain. In germline, CDR1 is SGHAT, CDR2 FQNNGV. CDR3 size: 13 residues. V was trimmed by 5 bases and J by 4 bases, leaving 9 bases between them. The CDR3 loop is CASSPQQNQPQHF. The CDR3, as DNA: TGTGCCAGCAGCCCCCAGCAGAATCAGCCCCAGCATTTT.

This clone appeared once. V and J are TRBV5-1 and TRBJ2-7; D is uncertain. CDR3 size: 14 residues. Germline CDR1 is SGHRS and CDR2 is YFSETQ. V lost 1 base and J lost 1, with 9 bases in between. The CDR3 nucleotides read TGCGCCAGCAGCTTGCGAGACTCATCCTACGAGCAGTACTTC. Residues: CASSLRDSSYEQYF.

A single count supports this clone. The chain carries TRBV5-1 and TRBJ2-3; D is ambiguous. The CDR3 sequence is 15 residues long. Germline CDR1 is SGHRS and CDR2 is YFSETQ. V lost 4 bases to trimming and J lost 5 bases, with 17 bases between them. The CDR3 bases are TGCGCCAGCAGCACATCCGGTGACTCAGTAGATACGCAGTATTTT. Its protein product is CASSTSGDSVDTQYF.

This clone was seen just once. The V and J genes are TRBV27 and TRBJ2-1; D is perhaps TRBD2 (6 bases). The CDR3 is made up of 14 amino acids. Germline CDR1 MNHEY, CDR2 SMNVEV (reference sequence). V lost 6 bases and J lost 5, with 14 bases in between. The CDR3 sequence is CASRGLPLHNEQFF. CDR3 nucleotides: TGTGCCAGCAGGGGACTCCCCCTCCACAATGAGCAGTTCTTC.

This clone was detected only a few times. The gene calls are TRBV6-5 and TRBJ1-5; 9 positions agree with TRBD1. The germline V gene encodes CDR1 MNHEY and CDR2 SVGAGI. V shed 4 bases and J 4 bases; nucleotides not matched to a gene: 5. The CDR3 is 15 amino acids. As DNA, the CDR3 is TGTGCCAGCAGTTCAACAGGGGGCTGGAATCAGCCCCAGCATTTT. Protein: CASSSTGGWNQPQHF.

The chain uses TRBV28 and TRBJ2-3, with 7 positions matching TRBD2. The CDR3 totals 14 residues. CDR1 is MDHEN and CDR2 is SYDVKM in the germline V gene. V shed 8 bases and J 7 bases; nucleotides not matched to a gene: 12. CDR3 region: CASDSGAFSYTQYF. The CDR3 DNA reads as TGTGCCAGCGACAGCGGGGCCTTCAGTTATACGCAGTATTTT.

The chain employs TRBV7-6 and TRBJ2-7, with 7 bases that match TRBD1. Per germline, CDR1 SGHVS and CDR2 FNYEAQ. V was pared by 5 bases and J by 2 bases, with 6 bases of the junction left unmatched. CDR3 size: 14 residues. Here the CDR3 reads CASSSWDRTYEQYF. The CDR3 nucleotides read TGTGCCAGCAGCAGCTGGGACAGAACCTACGAGCAGTACTTC. Full variable domain (missing parts from reference TRBV7-6 and TRBJ2-7): GAGVSQSPRYKVTKRGQDVALRCDPISGHVSLYWYRQALGQGPEFLTYFNYEAQQDKSGLPNDRFSAERPEGSISTLTIQRTEQRDSAMYRCASSSWDRTYEQYFGPGTRLTVT.

In its sample, this clone was seen a few times. The rearrangement uses TRBV6-6 and TRBJ1-4; D might be TRBD1 (6 bases). The germline V gene encodes CDR1 MNHNY and CDR2 SVGAGI (reference sequence). The CDR3 is made up of 13 amino acids. With 6 bases removed from V and 8 bases from J, the gap between germline ends came to 13 bases. CDR3 region: CASREQGGEKLFF. In DNA form, the CDR3 reads TGTGCCAGCAGAGAACAGGGTGGCGAAAAACTGTTTTTT.

This sequence joins TRBV27 and TRBJ1-5; 8 bases are a match to TRBD1. The ends lost 6 bases at V and 5 bases at J; junction bases unmatched: 9. Germline CDR1 and CDR2: MNHEY and SMNVEV (reference sequence). The CDR3 is made up of 15 amino acids. The CDR3 loop reads CASSGNRGGHQPQHF. The CDR3 nucleotides are TGTGCCAGCAGCGGAAACAGGGGGGGCCATCAGCCCCAGCATTTT.

This rearrangement joins TRBV15 to TRBJ1-2; possibly TRBD1 for D (6 bases). V was clipped by 5 bases and J by 7 bases, with 23 bases between them. Germline CDR1 is LNHNV and CDR2 is YYDKDF (reference sequence). The CDR3 runs 16 residues. The DNA of the CDR3 is TGTGCCACCAGCTTCCCCCCGGGCGGGGGGCTCCTTGGCTACACCTTC. This encodes CATSFPPGGGLLGYTF. Full variable domain (missing parts from reference TRBV15 and TRBJ1-2): DAMVIQNPRYQVTQFGKPVTLSCSQTLNHNVMYWYQQKSSQAPKLLFHYYDKDFNNEADTPDNFQSRRPNTSFCFLDIRSPGLGDTAMYLCATSFPPGGGLLGYTFGSGTRLTVV.

This chain connects TRBV12-5 to TRBJ2-2; maybe TRBD1 (5 bases). Between the trimmed V and J ends, which lost 0 bases and 1 base, there was a span of 27 bases. The CDR3 length is 22 residues. The V gene's germline CDR1 is LGHNT and CDR2 FRNRAP. The CDR3: CASGLVLIPGLEIRGNTGELFF. The CDR3 bases are TGTGCTAGTGGTTTGGTACTCATCCCAGGGCTCGAGATTAGGGGGAACACCGGGGAGCTGTTTTTT.

The rearrangement links TRBV4-1 to TRBJ2-1, with a tentative D call TRBD2 (5 bases). CDR1 and CDR2 (germline): MGHRA, YSYEKL. Trimming pared 2 bases from V and 3 bases from J, leaving 20 bases between. This CDR3 has 18 amino acids. CDR3 in DNA: TGCGCCAGCAGCCAATCGCGAGCAGGTCGGGGAATCTACAATGAGCAGTTCTTC. It translates to CASSQSRAGRGIYNEQFF.

V and J are TRBV10-3 and TRBJ1-2; possible D gene TRBD1, 5 bases. Trimming left V 2 bases short and J 7 bases short, with 14 bases between. The CDR3 loop spans 14 amino acids. The V gene's germline CDR1 is ENHRY and CDR2 SYGVKD. This chain's CDR3 is CAISEVGTPGGYTF. CDR3 bases: TGTGCCATCAGTGAGGTTGGGACGCCGGGTGGCTACACCTTC.